What follows describes a single T cell receptor (beta chain). Its antigen is not known. The sample is drawn from a study of T cell responses to AZD1222 COVID-19 vaccine. Whole-study findings and limits: Spike-specific TCR breadth and depth were elevated following two AZD1222 doses. At baseline, seropositivity was found in only 5 to 7 AZD1222 recipients. Donors skewed white British and female; clonal diversity was possibly underestimated. Repertoire collection took place solely once the T cell response had peaked.

Method: immunoSEQ multiplex PCR; TCRdb's copy keeps in-frame clones and lacks some. The data show roughly 120,000 clones, 85% to 95% seen once. Germline assignment: CDR1 SGHTA and CDR2 FQGNSA. V was cut by 5 bases and J by 6 bases, with 10 bases left in between. The CDR3 is 13 amino acids. The chain uses TRBV7-2 and TRBJ2-2; D is undetermined. The receptor comes from an adult in good health. The sequences come from peripheral blood, collected on day 0 of AZD1222 vaccination. CDR3 coding DNA: TGTGCCAGCAGCCACGGGTGGGCCGGGGAGCTGTTTTTT. Its translation is CASSHGWAGELFF.